This T cell receptor (beta chain) was profiled in a study of blood T cell repertoires in COVID-19. Generated by immunoSEQ multiplex PCR, the TCRdb table keeps only in-frame clones and is missing some. The data hold under 150,000 clones, with around 82% observed a single time. The CDR3 extends over 15 amino acids. The germline V gene has CDR1 MDHEN and CDR2 SYDVKM. The J segment lost 4 bases and the V segment lost 4 bases, leaving 8 bases of the junction unmatched. This clone has just a few counts. This sequence joins TRBV28 and TRBJ1-2, with TRBD1 matching 8 bases. This TCR was recovered from a woman aged 55-69 years with acute or convalescent COVID-19. Sequencing was performed on peripheral blood. The CDR3 loop is CASSYDGQGAYGYTF. DNA of the CDR3: TGTGCCAGCAGTTACGATGGACAGGGAGCCTATGGCTACACCTTC.